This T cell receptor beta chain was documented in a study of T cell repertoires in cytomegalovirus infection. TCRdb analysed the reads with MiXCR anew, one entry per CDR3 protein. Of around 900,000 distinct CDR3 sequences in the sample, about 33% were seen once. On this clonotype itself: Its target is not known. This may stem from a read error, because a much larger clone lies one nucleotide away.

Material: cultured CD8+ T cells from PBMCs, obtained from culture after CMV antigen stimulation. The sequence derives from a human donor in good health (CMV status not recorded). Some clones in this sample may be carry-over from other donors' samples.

DNA for the CDR3: TGTGCCAGCAGCTTAGAACAGGGGGCGCGAAATGAGCAGTTCTTC. Protein product: CASSLEQGARNEQFF. The gene calls are TRBV7-6 and TRBJ2-1, with TRBD1 matching over 9 bases. The trim removed 1 base at V and 7 bases at J, leaving 5 bases unmatched. This CDR3 has 15 residues. Germline values: CDR1 SGHVS, CDR2 FNYEAQ.